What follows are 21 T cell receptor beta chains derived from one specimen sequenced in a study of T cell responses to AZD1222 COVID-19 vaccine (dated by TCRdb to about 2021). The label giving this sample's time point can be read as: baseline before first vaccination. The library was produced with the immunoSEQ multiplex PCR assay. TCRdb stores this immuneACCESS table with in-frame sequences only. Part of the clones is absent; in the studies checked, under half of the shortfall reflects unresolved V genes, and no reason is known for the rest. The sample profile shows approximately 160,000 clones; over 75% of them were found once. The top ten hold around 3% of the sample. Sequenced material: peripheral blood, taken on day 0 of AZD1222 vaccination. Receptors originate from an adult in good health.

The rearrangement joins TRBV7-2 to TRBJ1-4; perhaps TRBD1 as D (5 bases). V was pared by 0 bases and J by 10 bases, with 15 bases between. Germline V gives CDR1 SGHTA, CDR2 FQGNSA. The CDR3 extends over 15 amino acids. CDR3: CASSLATGREGKLFF. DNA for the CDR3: TGTGCCAGCAGCTTAGCTACTGGCAGGGAAGGAAAACTGTTTTTT. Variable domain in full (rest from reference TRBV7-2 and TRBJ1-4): GAGVSQSPSNKVTEKGKDVELRCDPISGHTALYWYRQSLGQGLEFLIYFQGNSAPDKSGLPSDRFSAERTGGSVSTLTIQRTQQEDSAVYLCASSLATGREGKLFFGSGTQLSVL.

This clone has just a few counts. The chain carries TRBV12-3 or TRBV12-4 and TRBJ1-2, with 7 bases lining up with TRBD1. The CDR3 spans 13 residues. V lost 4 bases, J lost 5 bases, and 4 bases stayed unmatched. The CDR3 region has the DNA TGTGCCAGCAGTTCACAGGGGTTTTATGGCTACACCTTC. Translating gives CASSSQGFYGYTF.

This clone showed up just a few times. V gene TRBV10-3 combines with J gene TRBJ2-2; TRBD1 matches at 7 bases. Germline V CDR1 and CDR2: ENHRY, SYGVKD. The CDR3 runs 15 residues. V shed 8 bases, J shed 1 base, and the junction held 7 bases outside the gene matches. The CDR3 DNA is TGTGCCATCCGCCCCGGGACAGTGAACACCGGGGAGCTGTTTTTT. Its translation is CAIRPGTVNTGELFF.

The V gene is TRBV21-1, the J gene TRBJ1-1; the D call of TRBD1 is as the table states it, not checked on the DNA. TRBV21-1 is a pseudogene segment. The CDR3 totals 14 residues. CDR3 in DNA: TGTGCCAGCAGCACCCCCCGAGGGGGAACTGAAGCTTTCTTT. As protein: CASSTPRGGTEAFF.

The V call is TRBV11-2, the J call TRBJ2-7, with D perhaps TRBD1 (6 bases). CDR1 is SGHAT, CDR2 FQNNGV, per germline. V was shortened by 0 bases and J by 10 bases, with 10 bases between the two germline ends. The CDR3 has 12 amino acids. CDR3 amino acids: CASSLDRGQQYF. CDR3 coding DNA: TGTGCCAGCAGCTTAGATCGGGGACAACAGTACTTC.

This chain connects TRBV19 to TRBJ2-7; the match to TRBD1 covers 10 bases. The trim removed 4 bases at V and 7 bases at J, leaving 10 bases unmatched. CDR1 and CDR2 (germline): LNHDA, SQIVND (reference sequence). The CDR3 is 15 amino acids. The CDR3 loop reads CASSTQTGGAGEQYF. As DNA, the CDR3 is TGTGCCAGTAGTACCCAGACAGGGGGCGCGGGGGAGCAGTACTTC.

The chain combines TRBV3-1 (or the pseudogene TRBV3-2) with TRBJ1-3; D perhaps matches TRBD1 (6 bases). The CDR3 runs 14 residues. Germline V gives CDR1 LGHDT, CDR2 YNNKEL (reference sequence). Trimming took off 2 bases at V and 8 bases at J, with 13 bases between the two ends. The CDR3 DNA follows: TGTGCCAGCAGCCAAAACACAGGGTATTACACCATATATTTT. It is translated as CASSQNTGYYTIYF.

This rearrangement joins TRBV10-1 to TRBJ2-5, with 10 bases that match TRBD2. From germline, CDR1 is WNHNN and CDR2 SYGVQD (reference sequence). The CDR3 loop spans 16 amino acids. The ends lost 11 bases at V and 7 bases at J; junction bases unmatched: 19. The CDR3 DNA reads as TGCGCCGCGGGGAGGGTTAAAGGGGCTAGCGGGGGGACCCAGTACTTC. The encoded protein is CAAGRVKGASGGTQYF.

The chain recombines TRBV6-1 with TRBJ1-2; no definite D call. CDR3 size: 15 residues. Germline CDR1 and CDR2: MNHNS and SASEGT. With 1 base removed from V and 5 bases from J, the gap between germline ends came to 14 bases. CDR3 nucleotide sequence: TGTGCCAGCAGTGAAGGGGCAGCCGGCCCATATGGCTACACCTTC. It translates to CASSEGAAGPYGYTF.

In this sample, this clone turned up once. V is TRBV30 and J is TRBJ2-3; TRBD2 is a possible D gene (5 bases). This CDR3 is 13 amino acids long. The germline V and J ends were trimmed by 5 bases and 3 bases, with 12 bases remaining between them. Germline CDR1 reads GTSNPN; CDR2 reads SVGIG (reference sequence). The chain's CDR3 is CAWATRRTDTQYF. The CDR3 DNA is TGTGCCTGGGCTACTAGGCGGACAGATACGCAGTATTTT.

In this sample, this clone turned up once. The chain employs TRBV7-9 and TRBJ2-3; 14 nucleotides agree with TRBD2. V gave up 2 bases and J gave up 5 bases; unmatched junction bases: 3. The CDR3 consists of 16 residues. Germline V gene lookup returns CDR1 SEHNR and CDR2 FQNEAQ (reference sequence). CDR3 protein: CASSLTGTSGGDTQYF. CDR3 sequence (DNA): TGTGCCAGCAGCTTAACGGGGACTAGCGGGGGAGATACGCAGTATTTT.

CDR3 protein: CASSPLGQESNSPLHF. Here the CDR3 DNA reads TGTGCCAGCAGCCCCCTCGGACAGGAGAGTAATTCACCCCTCCACTTT. V and J are TRBV9 and TRBJ1-6; the match to TRBD1 covers 7 bases. Germline CDR1 and CDR2: SGDLS and YYNGEE. With 4 bases clipped from V and 6 bases from J, the junction kept 10 bases outside the gene matches. This CDR3 is 16 amino acids long. The full variable domain, its missing parts supplied by reference TRBV9 and TRBJ1-6, is DSGVTQTPKHLITATGQRVTLRCSPRSGDLSVYWYQQSLDQGLQFLIQYYNGEERAKGNILERFSAQQFPDLHSELNLSSLELGDSALYFCASSPLGQESNSPLHFGNGTRLTVT.

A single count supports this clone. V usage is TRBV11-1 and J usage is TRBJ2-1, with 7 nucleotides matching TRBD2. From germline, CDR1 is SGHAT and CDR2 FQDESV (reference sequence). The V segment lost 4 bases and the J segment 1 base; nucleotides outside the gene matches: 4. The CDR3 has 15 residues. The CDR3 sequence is CASSSSGVSYNEQFF. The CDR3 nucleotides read TGTGCCAGCAGCTCTAGCGGCGTATCCTACAATGAGCAGTTCTTC.

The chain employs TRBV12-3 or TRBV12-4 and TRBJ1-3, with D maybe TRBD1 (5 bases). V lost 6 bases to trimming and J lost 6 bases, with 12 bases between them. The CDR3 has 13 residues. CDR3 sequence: CASRAPGVNTIYF. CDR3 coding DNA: TGTGCCAGCAGAGCACCGGGGGTAAACACCATATATTTT.

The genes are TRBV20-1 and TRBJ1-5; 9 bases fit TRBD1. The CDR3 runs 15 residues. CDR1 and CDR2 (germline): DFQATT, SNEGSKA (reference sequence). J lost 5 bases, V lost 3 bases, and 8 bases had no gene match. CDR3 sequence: CSASPVGQGHQPQHF. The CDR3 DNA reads TGCAGTGCTAGTCCCGTGGGACAGGGACATCAGCCCCAGCATTTT.

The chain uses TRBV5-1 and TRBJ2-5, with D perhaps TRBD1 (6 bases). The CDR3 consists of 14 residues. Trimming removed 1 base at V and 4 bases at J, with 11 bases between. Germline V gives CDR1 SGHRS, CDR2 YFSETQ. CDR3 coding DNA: TGCGCCAGCAGCTTGACAGGGTCGGTAGAGACCCAGTACTTC. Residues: CASSLTGSVETQYF.

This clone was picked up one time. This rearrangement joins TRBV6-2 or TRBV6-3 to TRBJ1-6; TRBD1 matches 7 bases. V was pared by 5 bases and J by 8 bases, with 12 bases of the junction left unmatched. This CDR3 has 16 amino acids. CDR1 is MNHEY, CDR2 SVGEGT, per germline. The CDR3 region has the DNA TGTGCCAGCAGTCTACAGGGGTCGAGTTTGTATTCACCCCTCCACTTT. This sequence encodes CASSLQGSSLYSPLHF.

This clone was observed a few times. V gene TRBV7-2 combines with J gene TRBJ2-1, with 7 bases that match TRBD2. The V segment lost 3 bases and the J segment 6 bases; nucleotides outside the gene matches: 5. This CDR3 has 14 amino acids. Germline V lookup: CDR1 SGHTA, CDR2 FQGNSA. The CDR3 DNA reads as TGTGCCAGCAGCTTTTGGACTAGTGTCAATGAGCAGTTCTTC. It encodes CASSFWTSVNEQFF.

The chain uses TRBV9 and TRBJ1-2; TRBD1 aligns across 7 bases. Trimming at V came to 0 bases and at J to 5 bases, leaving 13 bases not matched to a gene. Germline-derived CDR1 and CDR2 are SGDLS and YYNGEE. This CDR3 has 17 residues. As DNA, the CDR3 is TGTGCCAGCAGCGTAGGTGCAGGGGGACCAGATATTTATGGCTACACCTTC. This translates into CASSVGAGGPDIYGYTF.

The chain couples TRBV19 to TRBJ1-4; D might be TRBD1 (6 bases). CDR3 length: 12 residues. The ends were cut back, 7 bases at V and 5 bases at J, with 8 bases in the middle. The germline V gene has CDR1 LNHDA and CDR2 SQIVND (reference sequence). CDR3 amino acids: CASKGVNEKLFF. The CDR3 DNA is TGTGCCAGTAAGGGGGTAAATGAAAAACTGTTTTTT.

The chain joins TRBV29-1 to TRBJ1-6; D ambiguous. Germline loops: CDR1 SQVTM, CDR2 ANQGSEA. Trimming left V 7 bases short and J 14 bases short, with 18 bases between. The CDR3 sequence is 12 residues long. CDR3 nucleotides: TGCAGCGGGAGGGCCGGAGAAGGGTCCCTCCACTTT. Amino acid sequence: CSGRAGEGSLHF. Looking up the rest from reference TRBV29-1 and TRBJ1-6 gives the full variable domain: SAVISQKPSRDICQRGTSLTIQCQVDSQVTMMFWYRQQPGQSLTLIATANQGSEATYESGFVIDKFPISRPNLTFSTLTVSNMSPEDSSIYLCSGRAGEGSLHFGNGTRLTVT.